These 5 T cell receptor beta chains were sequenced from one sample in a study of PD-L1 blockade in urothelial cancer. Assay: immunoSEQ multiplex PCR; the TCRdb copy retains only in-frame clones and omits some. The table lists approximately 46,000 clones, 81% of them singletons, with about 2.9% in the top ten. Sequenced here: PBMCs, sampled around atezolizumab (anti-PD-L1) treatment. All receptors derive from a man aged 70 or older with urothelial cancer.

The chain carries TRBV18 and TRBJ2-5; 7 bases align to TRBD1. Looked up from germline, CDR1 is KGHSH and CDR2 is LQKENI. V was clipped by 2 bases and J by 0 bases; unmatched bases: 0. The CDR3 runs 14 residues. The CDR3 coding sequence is TGTGCCAGCTCACCAGGGACAGACCAAGAGACCCAGTACTTC. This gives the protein CASSPGTDQETQYF.

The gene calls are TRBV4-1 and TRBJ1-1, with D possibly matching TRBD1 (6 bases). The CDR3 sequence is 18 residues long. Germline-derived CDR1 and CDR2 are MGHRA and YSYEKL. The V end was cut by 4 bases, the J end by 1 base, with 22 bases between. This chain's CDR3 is CASSPYINRDTSNTEAFF. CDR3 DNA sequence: TGCGCCAGCAGCCCATATATAAATAGGGACACATCGAACACTGAAGCTTTCTTT.

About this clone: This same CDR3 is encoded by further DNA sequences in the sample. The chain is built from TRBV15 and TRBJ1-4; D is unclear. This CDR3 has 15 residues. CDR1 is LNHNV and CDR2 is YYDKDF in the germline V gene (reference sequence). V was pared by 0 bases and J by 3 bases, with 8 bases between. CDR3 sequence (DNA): TGTGCCACCAGCAGAGACGGCGGCCCTAATGAAAAACTGTTTTTT. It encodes CATSRDGGPNEKLFF.

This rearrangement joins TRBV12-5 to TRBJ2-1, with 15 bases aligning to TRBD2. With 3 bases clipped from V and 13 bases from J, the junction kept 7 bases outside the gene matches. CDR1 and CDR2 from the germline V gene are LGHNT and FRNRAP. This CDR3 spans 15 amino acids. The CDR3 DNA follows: TGTGCTAGTGGTTTCGCCGGGACTAGCGGGAGGATTCAGTTCTTC. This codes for CASGFAGTSGRIQFF.

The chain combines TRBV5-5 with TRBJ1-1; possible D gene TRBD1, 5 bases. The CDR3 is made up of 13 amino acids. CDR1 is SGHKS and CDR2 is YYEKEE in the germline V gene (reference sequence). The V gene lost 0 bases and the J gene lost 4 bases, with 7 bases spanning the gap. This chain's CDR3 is CASSLGGGTEAFF. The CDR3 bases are TGTGCCAGCAGCTTGGGCGGGGGCACTGAAGCTTTCTTT.